This T cell receptor beta chain was observed in a study of blood T cell repertoires in COVID-19. About the research overall: Acute-phase and convalescent COVID-19 samples originated in the United States, Italy and Spain. The analysed material was cDNA or gDNA that came from T cells, B-cell-depleted T cells, or PBMCs.

Original methodology: Estimation of nucleated cell counts relied on the amplification of reference gene primers. The data were produced by immunoSEQ multiplex PCR, yet TCRdb's version contains in-frame clones alone and is incomplete. V and J calls and clone size come straight from that table; D and trimming were deduced from the DNA. The table has more than 120,000 clones, more than 75% seen once. Concerning this clone: The same CDR3 also results from other DNA sequences found in this sample.

With V trimmed by 3 bases and J by 4 bases, 6 bases remained unmatched. The CDR3 has 14 residues. From germline, CDR1 is MNHEY and CDR2 SMNVEV (reference sequence). V gene TRBV27 combines with J gene TRBJ2-7; 7 nucleotides line up with TRBD2. The specimen was peripheral blood. The receptor was derived from a man between 45 and 60 years old who had recovered from COVID-19. The CDR3 is CASSFTSASYEQYF. CDR3 coding DNA: TGTGCCAGCAGTTTTACTAGCGCTTCTTACGAGCAGTACTTC.